This T cell receptor beta chain was profiled in a study of blood T cell repertoires in COVID-19. About the research overall: Both acute and convalescent COVID-19 samples were obtained from the United States, Italy and Spain.

This clone has just one count. The CDR3 covers 15 residues. V was pared by 7 bases and J by 5 bases, with 13 bases of the junction left unmatched. In germline, CDR1 is MNHEY, CDR2 SVGAGI. Per the study methods: Counts of nucleated cells, estimated from reference gene primer amplification, were obtained. Measured with immunoSEQ multiplex PCR; TCRdb has only the in-frame clones, and not every one. Clonal size and the V and J genes are those of that table, whereas D and trimming came from the DNA. Altogether under 100,000 clones are present, approximately 86% being singletons, with the ten largest covering around 5.3%.

The TCR originated in a man aged 40-49 years with acute or convalescent COVID-19. The sample was peripheral blood. This chain links TRBV6-5 with TRBJ2-5; TRBD1 matches at 7 bases. The CDR3 sequence: CASKTPTGPGETQYF. The CDR3, as DNA: TGTGCCAGCAAGACCCCGACAGGGCCAGGGGAGACCCAGTACTTC.